These T cell receptor beta chains were read from a single sample in a study of CD8 T cells in Susac syndrome. MiXCR, applied by TCRdb to the immunoSEQ multiplex PCR reads, yields one record per CDR3 protein. The profile shows roughly 80,000 distinct CDR3 sequences, about 93% of them singletons. Sequencing was performed on CD8+ T cells from PBMCs. These receptors came from a human donor in good health. Each CDR3 is given with its conserved first and last residue. D genes are given only for firm matches. Part of the rows lack a size; the others show once, few, many or a class for expanded clones.

len: 14
v_gene: TRBV10-2
j_gene: TRBJ2-1
abundance: NA
d_gene: NA
CDR3nt: TGCGCCAGCAGCGGGGTGGCGGGACACAATGAGCAGTTCTTC
CDR3aa: CASSGVAGHNEQFF

len: 13
v_gene: TRBV19
j_gene: TRBJ2-7
abundance: NA
d_gene: NA
CDR3nt: TGTGCCAGTAGCGCCTTCAAGACCTACGAGCAGTACTTC
CDR3aa: CASSAFKTYEQYF

len: 12
v_gene: TRBV19
j_gene: TRBJ1-1
abundance: NA
d_gene: NA
CDR3nt: TGTGCCAGTAGTATTGTCGGCAGGGAAGCTTTCTTT
CDR3aa: CASSIVGREAFF

len: 12
v_gene: TRBV7-9
j_gene: TRBJ2-1
abundance: medium-sized
d_gene: NA
CDR3nt: TGTGCCAGCAGCCCACACAGTGGTGAGCAGTTCTTC
CDR3aa: CASSPHSGEQFF

len: 11
v_gene: TRBV29-1
j_gene: TRBJ2-1
abundance: few
d_gene: NA
CDR3nt: TGCAGCCCCAGAATTCGGAATGAGCAGTTCTTC
CDR3aa: CSPRIRNEQFF

len: 16
v_gene: TRBV12-3/TRBV12-4
j_gene: TRBJ1-4
abundance: NA
d_gene: NA
CDR3nt: TGTGCCAGCAGTTTCCGTGTTGGGCAGTTAGATGAAAAACTGTTTTTT
CDR3aa: CASSFRVGQLDEKLFF

len: 14
v_gene: TRBV13
j_gene: TRBJ2-7
abundance: NA
d_gene: NA
CDR3nt: TGTGCCAGCAGCTCCTTCCGCCGTCCCTACGAGCAGTACTTC
CDR3aa: CASSSFRRPYEQYF

len: 18
v_gene: TRBV19
j_gene: TRBJ2-2
abundance: NA
d_gene: TRBD1
CDR3nt: TGTGCCAGTAGTATTGCCCACAGGGGGCTGGTGTCCACCGGGGAGCTGTTTTTT
CDR3aa: CASSIAHRGLVSTGELFF

len: 14
v_gene: TRBV12-5
j_gene: TRBJ2-3
abundance: NA
d_gene: TRBD1
CDR3nt: TGTGCTAGTGGGGACGACAGGGCAACAGATACGCAGTATTTT
CDR3aa: CASGDDRATDTQYF

len: 17
v_gene: TRBV5-1
j_gene: TRBJ2-1
abundance: NA
d_gene: NA
CDR3nt: TGCGCCAGCAGCTTTCAGAGACTCGGGACGATGGGGAATGAGCAGTTCTTC
CDR3aa: CASSFQRLGTMGNEQFF

len: 16
v_gene: TRBV3-1
j_gene: TRBJ1-5
abundance: NA
d_gene: NA
CDR3nt: TGTGCCAGCAGCCCGAGCGACGGACATAGCAATCAGCCCCAGCATTTT
CDR3aa: CASSPSDGHSNQPQHF

len: 11
v_gene: TRBV5-5
j_gene: TRBJ2-3
abundance: few
d_gene: NA
CDR3nt: TGTGCCAGCAGCTTTATGGATACGCAGTATTTT
CDR3aa: CASSFMDTQYF

len: 13
v_gene: TRBV7-6
j_gene: TRBJ2-4
abundance: NA
d_gene: NA
CDR3nt: TGTGCCAGCAGCTTAGGGGCAGGGTACATTCAGTACTTC
CDR3aa: CASSLGAGYIQYF

len: 13
v_gene: TRBV11-3
j_gene: TRBJ2-1
abundance: NA
d_gene: NA
CDR3nt: TGTGCCAGCAGCTTGAGGGGGACTGATGAGCAGTTCTTC
CDR3aa: CASSLRGTDEQFF

len: 14
v_gene: TRBV2
j_gene: TRBJ1-5
abundance: NA
d_gene: TRBD1
CDR3nt: TGTGCCAGGGGGACAGGGGGCAGGAATCAGCCCCAGCATTTT
CDR3aa: CARGTGGRNQPQHF

len: 13
v_gene: TRBV20-1
j_gene: TRBJ2-7
abundance: NA
d_gene: NA
CDR3nt: TGCAGTGCTAGAGACAGGGTGACTTACGAGCAGTACTTC
CDR3aa: CSARDRVTYEQYF

len: 17
v_gene: TRBV27
j_gene: TRBJ2-2
abundance: NA
d_gene: TRBD2
CDR3nt: TGTGCCAGCCAAGCACTAGCGGGAGGCCGTATCACCGGGGAGCTGTTTTTT
CDR3aa: CASQALAGGRITGELFF

len: 16
v_gene: TRBV6-1
j_gene: TRBJ2-3
abundance: NA
d_gene: NA
CDR3nt: TGTGCCAGCAGTACGAACAGGGTGTCAAACACAGATACGCAGTATTTT
CDR3aa: CASSTNRVSNTDTQYF

len: 15
v_gene: TRBV2
j_gene: TRBJ2-1
abundance: NA
d_gene: NA
CDR3nt: TGTGCCAGCCTCGAAAGGGGGAGCTCCTACAATGAGCAGTTCTTC
CDR3aa: CASLERGSSYNEQFF

len: 12
v_gene: TRBV6-4
j_gene: TRBJ2-1
abundance: NA
d_gene: NA
CDR3nt: TGTGCCACCTTGGGGCGTAACAATGAGCAGTTCTTC
CDR3aa: CATLGRNNEQFF

len: 15
v_gene: TRBV13
j_gene: TRBJ2-2
abundance: NA
d_gene: NA
CDR3nt: TGTGCCAGCAGTCGCCCGTACTCGAACACCGGGGAGCTGTTTTTT
CDR3aa: CASSRPYSNTGELFF

len: 13
v_gene: TRBV11-2
j_gene: TRBJ2-1
abundance: NA
d_gene: TRBD1
CDR3nt: TGTGCCAGCAGCTTGTCCGGGACAGCTGAGCAGTTCTTC
CDR3aa: CASSLSGTAEQFF

len: 15
v_gene: TRBV11-2
j_gene: TRBJ2-2
abundance: NA
d_gene: NA
CDR3nt: TGTGCCAGCAGTCCCGGATGGGGGAACACCGGGGAGCTGTTTTTT
CDR3aa: CASSPGWGNTGELFF

len: 14
v_gene: TRBV7-8
j_gene: TRBJ2-2
abundance: NA
d_gene: NA
CDR3nt: TGTGCCAGCGGTACAGGGTTTGACACCGGGGAGCTGTTTTTT
CDR3aa: CASGTGFDTGELFF

len: 15
v_gene: TRBV20-1
j_gene: TRBJ2-3
abundance: NA
d_gene: NA
CDR3nt: TGCAGTGCTAGAGATCCGGGGCGGAGCACAGATACGCAGTATTTT
CDR3aa: CSARDPGRSTDTQYF

len: 15
v_gene: TRBV6-4
j_gene: TRBJ2-3
abundance: NA
d_gene: TRBD2
CDR3nt: TGTGCCAGCAGTGACCAAGCGGGAGCCACAGATACGCAGTATTTT
CDR3aa: CASSDQAGATDTQYF

len: 15
v_gene: TRBV7-9
j_gene: TRBJ2-5
abundance: NA
d_gene: NA
CDR3nt: TGTGCCAGCAGCTTAGCGCGACGGTCCCAAGAGACCCAGTACTTC
CDR3aa: CASSLARRSQETQYF

len: 17
v_gene: TRBV10-3
j_gene: TRBJ2-5
abundance: NA
d_gene: TRBD1
CDR3nt: TGTGCCATCAGTGATCAATTCCCCAGGGGGCGAGTGGAGACCCAGTACTTC
CDR3aa: CAISDQFPRGRVETQYF

len: 15
v_gene: TRBV5-1
j_gene: TRBJ1-1
abundance: NA
d_gene: NA
CDR3nt: TGCGCCAGCAGCTTGGCCAGGGACGGGATCACTGAAGCTTTCTTT
CDR3aa: CASSLARDGITEAFF

len: 15
v_gene: TRBV6-1
j_gene: TRBJ2-5
abundance: once
d_gene: NA
CDR3nt: TGTGCCAGCAGCGGTATTGGGACACTTCAAGAGACCCAGTATTTC
CDR3aa: CASSGIGTLQETQYF

len: 14
v_gene: TRBV27
j_gene: TRBJ2-5
abundance: NA
d_gene: NA
CDR3nt: TGTGCCAGCAGTCCCCGCGACACGTGGGAGACCCAGTACTTC
CDR3aa: CASSPRDTWETQYF

len: 13
v_gene: TRBV29-1
j_gene: TRBJ2-2
abundance: NA
d_gene: NA
CDR3nt: TGCAGCGTTGAGAGACAAGACACCGGGGAGCTGTTTTTT
CDR3aa: CSVERQDTGELFF

len: 14
v_gene: TRBV29-1
j_gene: TRBJ1-2
abundance: NA
d_gene: NA
CDR3nt: TGCAGCGTTGAAGTCCCAGTGCTTAACTATGGCTACACCTTC
CDR3aa: CSVEVPVLNYGYTF

len: 16
v_gene: TRBV2
j_gene: TRBJ2-1
abundance: NA
d_gene: TRBD2
CDR3nt: TGTGCCAGCAGGGGCCTCGACGCGGGAGAAAGAAATGAGCAGTTCTTC
CDR3aa: CASRGLDAGERNEQFF

len: 11
v_gene: TRBV29-1
j_gene: TRBJ2-1
abundance: NA
d_gene: NA
CDR3nt: TGCAGCGCCCCGGACAGCGATGAGCAGTTCTTC
CDR3aa: CSAPDSDEQFF

len: 17
v_gene: TRBV7-9
j_gene: TRBJ2-3
abundance: NA
d_gene: TRBD2
CDR3nt: TGTGCCAGCAGCTTAGCGGATAGCGGGGGGGGCACAGATACGCAGTATTTT
CDR3aa: CASSLADSGGGTDTQYF

len: 12
v_gene: TRBV9
j_gene: TRBJ1-2
abundance: NA
d_gene: TRBD1
CDR3nt: TGTGCCAGCAGCGTAACAGGGGATGGCTACACCTTC
CDR3aa: CASSVTGDGYTF

len: 14
v_gene: TRBV20-1
j_gene: TRBJ2-7
abundance: NA
d_gene: TRBD1
CDR3nt: TGCAGTGCTCGTCCCGGGACAGGGACCTACGAGCAGTACTTC
CDR3aa: CSARPGTGTYEQYF

len: 16
v_gene: TRBV7-9
j_gene: TRBJ2-5
abundance: NA
d_gene: NA
CDR3nt: TGTGCCAGCAGCCCCCCCCCACGGGGCCTCCAAGAGACCCAGTACTTC
CDR3aa: CASSPPPRGLQETQYF

len: 13
v_gene: TRBV19
j_gene: TRBJ2-1
abundance: NA
d_gene: NA
CDR3nt: TGTGCCAGCGGTGGGGATTCCTACAATGAGCAGTTCTTC
CDR3aa: CASGGDSYNEQFF

len: 15
v_gene: TRBV7-8
j_gene: TRBJ2-1
abundance: NA
d_gene: NA
CDR3nt: TGTGCCAGCAGCCTCGTGGGGGTAGGGTACAATGAGCAGTTCTTC
CDR3aa: CASSLVGVGYNEQFF

len: 14
v_gene: TRBV12-5
j_gene: TRBJ2-7
abundance: NA
d_gene: NA
CDR3nt: TGTGCTAGTGGTTTTGCGGGGACCAACTACGAGCAGTACTTC
CDR3aa: CASGFAGTNYEQYF

len: 12
v_gene: TRBV27
j_gene: TRBJ1-1
abundance: NA
d_gene: TRBD1
CDR3nt: TGTGCCAGCAGTTTCTACAGGGGCGAAGCTTTCTTT
CDR3aa: CASSFYRGEAFF

len: 17
v_gene: TRBV20-1
j_gene: TRBJ2-1
abundance: once
d_gene: NA
CDR3nt: TGCAGTGCTAGAGATGGGGCCGGACTGGGTATACAATCTGAGCAGTTCTTC
CDR3aa: CSARDGAGLGIQSEQFF

len: 14
v_gene: TRBV27
j_gene: TRBJ1-1
abundance: NA
d_gene: NA
CDR3nt: TGTGCCAGCAGTTTAGTCCGGGTGGGCACTGAAGCTTTCTTT
CDR3aa: CASSLVRVGTEAFF

len: 15
v_gene: TRBV5-4
j_gene: TRBJ2-1
abundance: NA
d_gene: TRBD2
CDR3nt: TGTGCCAGCAGCCATAGCGGGAGCCCCTACAATGAGCAGTTCTTC
CDR3aa: CASSHSGSPYNEQFF

len: 15
v_gene: TRBV4-3
j_gene: TRBJ1-1
abundance: NA
d_gene: TRBD1
CDR3nt: TGCGCCAGCAGCCGGCACAGGGGTTCGTACACTGAAGCTTTCTTT
CDR3aa: CASSRHRGSYTEAFF

len: 11
v_gene: TRBV20-1
j_gene: TRBJ1-1
abundance: NA
d_gene: NA
CDR3nt: TGCAGTGCCCCCGGGGGAACTGAAGCTTTCTTT
CDR3aa: CSAPGGTEAFF

len: 14
v_gene: TRBV9
j_gene: TRBJ2-3
abundance: NA
d_gene: NA
CDR3nt: TGTGCCAGCAGCGGCCTCACTACCACAGATACGCAGTATTTT
CDR3aa: CASSGLTTTDTQYF

len: 13
v_gene: TRBV19
j_gene: TRBJ1-2
abundance: NA
d_gene: TRBD1
CDR3nt: TGTGCCAGCCGAGCGACAGGGCCGTATGGCTACACCTTC
CDR3aa: CASRATGPYGYTF

len: 16
v_gene: TRBV5-1
j_gene: TRBJ2-3
abundance: NA
d_gene: TRBD1
CDR3nt: TGCGCCAGCAGCCTAACCCCAGGGGGACGCACAGATACGCAGTATTTT
CDR3aa: CASSLTPGGRTDTQYF

len: 15
v_gene: TRBV9
j_gene: TRBJ2-5
abundance: NA
d_gene: TRBD2
CDR3nt: TGTGCCAGCAGCGTAGGGACTAGCAGCCAAGAGACCCAGTACTTC
CDR3aa: CASSVGTSSQETQYF

len: 15
v_gene: TRBV15
j_gene: TRBJ1-2
abundance: NA
d_gene: TRBD1
CDR3nt: TGTGCCACCACCGTCGCAGGGGGCGGGTATAGTGGCTACACCTTC
CDR3aa: CATTVAGGGYSGYTF